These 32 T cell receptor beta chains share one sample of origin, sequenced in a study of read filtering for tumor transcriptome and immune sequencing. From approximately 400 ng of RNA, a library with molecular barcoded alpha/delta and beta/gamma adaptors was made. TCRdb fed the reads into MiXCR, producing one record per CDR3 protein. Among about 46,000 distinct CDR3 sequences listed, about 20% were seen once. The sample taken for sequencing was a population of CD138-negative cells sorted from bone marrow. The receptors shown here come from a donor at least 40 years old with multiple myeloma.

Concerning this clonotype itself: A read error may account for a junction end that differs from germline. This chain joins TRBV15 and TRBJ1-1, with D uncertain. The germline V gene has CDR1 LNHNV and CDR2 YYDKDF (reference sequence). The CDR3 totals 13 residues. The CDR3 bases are TGTGCTACCAGCGAGGGAACGTACACTGTAGCTTTCTTT. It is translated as CATSEGTYTVAFF.

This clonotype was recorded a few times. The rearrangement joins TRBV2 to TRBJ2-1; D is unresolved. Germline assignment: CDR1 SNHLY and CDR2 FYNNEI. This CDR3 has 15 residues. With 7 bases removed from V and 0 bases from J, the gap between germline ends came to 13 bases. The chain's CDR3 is CASNEHKGSYNEQFF. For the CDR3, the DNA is TGTGCCAGCAACGAGCACAAAGGCTCCTACAATGAGCAGTTCTTC.

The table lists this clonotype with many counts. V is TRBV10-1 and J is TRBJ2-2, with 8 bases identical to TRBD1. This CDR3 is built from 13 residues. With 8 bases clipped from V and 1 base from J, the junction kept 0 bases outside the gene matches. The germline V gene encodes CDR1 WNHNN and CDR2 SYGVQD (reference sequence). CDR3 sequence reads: CASGTGNTGELFF. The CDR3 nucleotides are TGCGCCAGCGGGACAGGGAACACCGGGGAGCTGTTTTTT.

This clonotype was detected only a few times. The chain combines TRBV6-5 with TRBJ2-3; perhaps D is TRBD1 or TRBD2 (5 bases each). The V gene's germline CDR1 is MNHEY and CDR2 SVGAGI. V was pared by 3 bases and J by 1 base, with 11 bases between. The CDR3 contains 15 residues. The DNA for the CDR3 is TGTGCCAGCAGTTATGGGACCGTAGGCACAGATACGCAGTATTTT. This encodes CASSYGTVGTDTQYF.

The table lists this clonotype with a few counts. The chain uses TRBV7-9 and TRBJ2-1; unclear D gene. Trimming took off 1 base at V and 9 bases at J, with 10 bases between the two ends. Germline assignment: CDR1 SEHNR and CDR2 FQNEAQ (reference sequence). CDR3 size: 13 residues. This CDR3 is CASSLVRRPEQFF. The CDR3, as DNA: TGTGCCAGCAGCTTAGTTCGGCGTCCTGAGCAGTTCTTC. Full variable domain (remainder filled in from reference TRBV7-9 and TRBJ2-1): DTGVSQNPRHKITKRGQNVTFRCDPISEHNRLYWYRQTLGQGPEFLTYFQNEAQLEKSRLLSDRFSAERPKGSFSTLEIQRTEQGDSAMYLCASSLVRRPEQFFGPGTRLTVL.

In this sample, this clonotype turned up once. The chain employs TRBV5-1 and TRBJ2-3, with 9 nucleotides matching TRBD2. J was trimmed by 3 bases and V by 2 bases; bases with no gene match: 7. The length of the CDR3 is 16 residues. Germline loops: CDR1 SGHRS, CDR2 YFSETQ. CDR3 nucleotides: TGCGCCAGCAGCTTTCTTCTTAGCGGGAGAACAGATACGCAGTATTTT. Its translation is CASSFLLSGRTDTQYF.

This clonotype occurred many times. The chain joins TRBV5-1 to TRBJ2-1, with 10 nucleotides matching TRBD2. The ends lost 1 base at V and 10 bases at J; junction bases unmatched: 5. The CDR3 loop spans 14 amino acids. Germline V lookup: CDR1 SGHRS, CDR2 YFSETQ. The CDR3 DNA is TGCGCCAGCAGCTTGCCTCTAGCGGGAGCCGAGCAGTTCTTC. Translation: CASSLPLAGAEQFF.

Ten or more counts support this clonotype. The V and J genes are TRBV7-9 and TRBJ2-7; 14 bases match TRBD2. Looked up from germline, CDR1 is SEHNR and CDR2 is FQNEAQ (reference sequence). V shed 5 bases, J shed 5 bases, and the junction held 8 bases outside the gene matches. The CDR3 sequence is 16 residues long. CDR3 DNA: TGTGCCAGCAGCGCCCGCAGGACTAGCGGGAGGCACGAGCAGTACTTC. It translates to CASSARRTSGRHEQYF.

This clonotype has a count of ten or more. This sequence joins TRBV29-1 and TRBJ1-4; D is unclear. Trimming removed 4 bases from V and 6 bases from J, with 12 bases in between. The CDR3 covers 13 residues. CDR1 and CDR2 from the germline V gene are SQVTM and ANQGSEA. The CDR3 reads CSVVGGRDEKLFF. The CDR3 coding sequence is TGCAGCGTTGTGGGCGGCCGAGATGAAAAACTGTTTTTT.

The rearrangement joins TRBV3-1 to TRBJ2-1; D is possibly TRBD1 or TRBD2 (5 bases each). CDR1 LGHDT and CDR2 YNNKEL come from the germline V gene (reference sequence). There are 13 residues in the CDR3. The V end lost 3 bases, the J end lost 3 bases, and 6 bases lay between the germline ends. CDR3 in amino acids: CASSQGDYNEQFF. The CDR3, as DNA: TGTGCCAGCAGCCAGGGGGACTACAATGAGCAGTTCTTC.

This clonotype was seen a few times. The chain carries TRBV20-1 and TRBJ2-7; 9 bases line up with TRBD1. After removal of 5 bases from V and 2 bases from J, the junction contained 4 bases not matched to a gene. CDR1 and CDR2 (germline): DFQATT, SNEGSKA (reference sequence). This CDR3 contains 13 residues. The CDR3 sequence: CSARQGGAYEQYF. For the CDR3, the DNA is TGCAGTGCTCGACAGGGGGGGGCCTACGAGCAGTACTTC.

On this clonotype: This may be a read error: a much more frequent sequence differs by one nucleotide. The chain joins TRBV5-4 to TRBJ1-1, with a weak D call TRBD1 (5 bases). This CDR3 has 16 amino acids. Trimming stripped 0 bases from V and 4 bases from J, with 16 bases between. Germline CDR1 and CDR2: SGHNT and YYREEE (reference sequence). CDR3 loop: CASSLDGGGMSTEAFF. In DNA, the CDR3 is TGTGCCAGCAGCTTGGACGGGGGGGGAATGAGCACTGAAGCTTTCTTT.

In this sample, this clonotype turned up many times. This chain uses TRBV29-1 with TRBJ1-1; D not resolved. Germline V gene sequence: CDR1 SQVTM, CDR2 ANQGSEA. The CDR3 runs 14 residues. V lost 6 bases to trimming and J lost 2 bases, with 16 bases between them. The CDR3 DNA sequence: TGCAGCGTGGGAATGCGGTCCACCAACACTGAAGCTTTCTTT. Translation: CSVGMRSTNTEAFF. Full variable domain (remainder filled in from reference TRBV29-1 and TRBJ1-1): SAVISQKPSRDICQRGTSLTIQCQVDSQVTMMFWYRQQPGQSLTLIATANQGSEATYESGFVIDKFPISRPNLTFSTLTVSNMSPEDSSIYLCSVGMRSTNTEAFFGQGTRLTVV.

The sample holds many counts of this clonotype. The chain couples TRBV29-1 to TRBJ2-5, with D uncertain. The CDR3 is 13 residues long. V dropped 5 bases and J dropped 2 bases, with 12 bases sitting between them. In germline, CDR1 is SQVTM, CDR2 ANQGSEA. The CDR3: CSVLDTVQETQYF. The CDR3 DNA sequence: TGCAGCGTTTTAGACACCGTACAAGAGACCCAGTACTTC. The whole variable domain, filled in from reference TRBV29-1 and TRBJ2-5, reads SAVISQKPSRDICQRGTSLTIQCQVDSQVTMMFWYRQQPGQSLTLIATANQGSEATYESGFVIDKFPISRPNLTFSTLTVSNMSPEDSSIYLCSVLDTVQETQYFGPGTRLLVL.

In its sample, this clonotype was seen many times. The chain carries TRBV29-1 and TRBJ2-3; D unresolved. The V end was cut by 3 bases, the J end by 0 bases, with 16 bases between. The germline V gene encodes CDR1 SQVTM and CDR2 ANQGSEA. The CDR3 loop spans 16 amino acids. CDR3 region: CSVERMSLQSTDTQYF. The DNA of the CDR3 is TGCAGCGTTGAGAGAATGTCCCTACAGAGCACAGATACGCAGTATTTT.

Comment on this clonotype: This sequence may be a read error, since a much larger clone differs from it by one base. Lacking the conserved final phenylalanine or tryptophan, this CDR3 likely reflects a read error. CDR3 nucleotide sequence: TGTGCCAGCAGTTTTCGGGGCACGAACACTGAAGCTTTCTAT. The encoded protein is CASSFRGTNTEAFY. This chain connects TRBV12-3 or TRBV12-4 to TRBJ1-1, with a weak D call TRBD1 (5 bases). The CDR3 sequence is 14 residues long. Trimming took off 3 bases at V and 1 base at J, with 9 bases between the two ends.

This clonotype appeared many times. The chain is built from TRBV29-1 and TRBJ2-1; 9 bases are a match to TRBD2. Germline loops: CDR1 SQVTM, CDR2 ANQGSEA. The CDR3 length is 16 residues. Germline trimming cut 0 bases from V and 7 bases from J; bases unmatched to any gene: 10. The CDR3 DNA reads TGCAGCGTTGAAGATCCCGCGCGGGAGGGATATAATGAGCAGTTCTTC. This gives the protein CSVEDPAREGYNEQFF.

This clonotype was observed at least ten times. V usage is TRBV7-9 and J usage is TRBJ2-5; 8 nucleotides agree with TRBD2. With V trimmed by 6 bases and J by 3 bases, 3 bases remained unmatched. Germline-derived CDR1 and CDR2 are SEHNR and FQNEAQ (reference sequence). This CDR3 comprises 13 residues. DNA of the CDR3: TGTGCCAGCAGAAATAGCGGGAAAGAGACCCAGTACTTC. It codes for CASRNSGKETQYF.

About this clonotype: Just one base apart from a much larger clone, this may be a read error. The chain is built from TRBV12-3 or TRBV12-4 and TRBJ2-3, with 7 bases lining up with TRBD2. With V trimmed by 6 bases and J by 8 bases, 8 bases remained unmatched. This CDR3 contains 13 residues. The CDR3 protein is CASSTSDGVTQYF. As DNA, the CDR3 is TGTGCCAGCAGCACTAGCGATGGAGTTACGCAGTATTTT.

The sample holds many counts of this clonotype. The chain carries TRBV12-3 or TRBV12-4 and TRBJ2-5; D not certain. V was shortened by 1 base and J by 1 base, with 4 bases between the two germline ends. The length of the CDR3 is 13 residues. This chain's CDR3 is CASSLGSQETQYF. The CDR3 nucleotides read TGTGCCAGCAGTTTAGGGAGCCAAGAGACCCAGTACTTC.

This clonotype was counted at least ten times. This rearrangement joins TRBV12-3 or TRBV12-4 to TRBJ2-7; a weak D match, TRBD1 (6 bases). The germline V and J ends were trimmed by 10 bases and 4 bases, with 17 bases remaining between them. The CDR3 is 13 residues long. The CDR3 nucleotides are TGTGCCACCACAGACCAGGGGAAGTACGAGCAGTACTTC. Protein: CATTDQGKYEQYF.

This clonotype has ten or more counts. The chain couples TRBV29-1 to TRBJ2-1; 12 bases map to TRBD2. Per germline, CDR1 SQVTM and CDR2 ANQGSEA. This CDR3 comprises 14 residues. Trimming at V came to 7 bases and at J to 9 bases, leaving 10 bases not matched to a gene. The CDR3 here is CSASPSGRAGEQFF. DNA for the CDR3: TGCAGCGCCTCTCCTAGCGGGAGGGCCGGTGAGCAGTTCTTC.

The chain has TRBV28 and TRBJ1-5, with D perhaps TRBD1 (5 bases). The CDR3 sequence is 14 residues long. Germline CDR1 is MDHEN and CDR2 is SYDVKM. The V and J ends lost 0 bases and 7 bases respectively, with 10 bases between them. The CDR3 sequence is CASSLWQGGQPQHF. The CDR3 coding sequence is TGTGCCAGCAGTTTATGGCAGGGAGGCCAGCCCCAGCATTTT.

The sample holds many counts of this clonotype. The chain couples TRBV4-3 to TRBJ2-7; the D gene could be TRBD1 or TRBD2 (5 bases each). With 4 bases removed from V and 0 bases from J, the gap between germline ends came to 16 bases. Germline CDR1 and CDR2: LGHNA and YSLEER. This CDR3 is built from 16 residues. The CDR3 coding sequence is TGCGCCAGCAGCCTGAACCCCCGGGGCGCCTCCTACGAGCAGTACTTC. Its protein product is CASSLNPRGASYEQYF.

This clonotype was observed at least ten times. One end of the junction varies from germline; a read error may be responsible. CDR3 DNA sequence: TGCAGCGTTAAACTGGCTGAAGTTTTCTTT. It codes for CSVKLAEVFF. This chain uses TRBV29-1 with TRBJ1-1; D uncertain. The germline V gene has CDR1 SQVTM and CDR2 ANQGSEA. CDR3 length equals 10 residues.

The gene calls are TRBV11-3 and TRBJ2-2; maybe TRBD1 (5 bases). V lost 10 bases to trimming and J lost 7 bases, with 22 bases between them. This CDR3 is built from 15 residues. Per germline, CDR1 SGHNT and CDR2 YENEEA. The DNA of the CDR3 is TGTGCCACCAACGAGAGCAGGGCAACGGGCGGGGAGCTGTTTTTT. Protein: CATNESRATGGELFF.

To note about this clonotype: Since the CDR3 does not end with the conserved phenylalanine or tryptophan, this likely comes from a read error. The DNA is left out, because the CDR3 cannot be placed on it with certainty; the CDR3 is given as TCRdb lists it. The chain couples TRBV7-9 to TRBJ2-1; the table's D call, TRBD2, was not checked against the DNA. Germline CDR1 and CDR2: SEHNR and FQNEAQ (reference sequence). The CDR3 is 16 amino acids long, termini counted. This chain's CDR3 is CASSLVVASGLNEQCL.

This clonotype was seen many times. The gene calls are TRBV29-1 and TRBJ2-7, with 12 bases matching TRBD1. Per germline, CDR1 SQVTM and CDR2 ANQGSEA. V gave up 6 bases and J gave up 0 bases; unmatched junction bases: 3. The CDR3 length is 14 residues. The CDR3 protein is CSVGGQGASYEQYF. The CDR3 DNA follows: TGCAGCGTCGGGGGACAGGGGGCCTCCTACGAGCAGTACTTC.

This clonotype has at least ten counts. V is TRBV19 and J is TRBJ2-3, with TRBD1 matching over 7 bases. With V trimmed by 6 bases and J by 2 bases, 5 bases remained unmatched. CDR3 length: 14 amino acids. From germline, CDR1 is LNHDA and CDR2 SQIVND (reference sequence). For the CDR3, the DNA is TGTGCCAGTAGACGGGGACAGCCCACAGATACGCAGTATTTT. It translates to CASRRGQPTDTQYF. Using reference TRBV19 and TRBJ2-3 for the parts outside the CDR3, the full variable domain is DGGITQSPKYLFRKEGQNVTLSCEQNLNHDAMYWYRQDPGQGLRLIYYSQIVNDFQKGDIAEGYSVSREKKESFPLTVTSAQKNPTAFYLCASRRGQPTDTQYFGPGTRLTVL.

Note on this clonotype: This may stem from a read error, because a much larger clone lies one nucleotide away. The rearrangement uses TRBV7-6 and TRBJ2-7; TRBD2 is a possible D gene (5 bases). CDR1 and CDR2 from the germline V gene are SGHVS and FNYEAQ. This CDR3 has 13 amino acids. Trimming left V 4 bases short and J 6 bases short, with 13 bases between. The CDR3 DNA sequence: TGTGCCAGCAGCTCCCGGGATAGGTCCGAGCAGTACTTC. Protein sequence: CASSSRDRSEQYF.

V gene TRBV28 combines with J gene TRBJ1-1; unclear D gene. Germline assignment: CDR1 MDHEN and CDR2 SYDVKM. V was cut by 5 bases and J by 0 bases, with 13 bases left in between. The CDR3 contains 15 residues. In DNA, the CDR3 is TGTGCCAGCAGTGAACGGTCCTGTTTGAACACTGAAGCTTTCTTT. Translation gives CASSERSCLNTEAFF.

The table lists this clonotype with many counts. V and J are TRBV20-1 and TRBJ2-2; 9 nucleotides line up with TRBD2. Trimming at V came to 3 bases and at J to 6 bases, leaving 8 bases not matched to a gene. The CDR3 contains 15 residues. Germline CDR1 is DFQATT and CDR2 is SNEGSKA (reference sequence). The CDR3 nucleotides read TGCAGTGCTAGCTCGGCGGGAGGGCCTCCCGGGGAGCTGTTTTTT. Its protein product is CSASSAGGPPGELFF.